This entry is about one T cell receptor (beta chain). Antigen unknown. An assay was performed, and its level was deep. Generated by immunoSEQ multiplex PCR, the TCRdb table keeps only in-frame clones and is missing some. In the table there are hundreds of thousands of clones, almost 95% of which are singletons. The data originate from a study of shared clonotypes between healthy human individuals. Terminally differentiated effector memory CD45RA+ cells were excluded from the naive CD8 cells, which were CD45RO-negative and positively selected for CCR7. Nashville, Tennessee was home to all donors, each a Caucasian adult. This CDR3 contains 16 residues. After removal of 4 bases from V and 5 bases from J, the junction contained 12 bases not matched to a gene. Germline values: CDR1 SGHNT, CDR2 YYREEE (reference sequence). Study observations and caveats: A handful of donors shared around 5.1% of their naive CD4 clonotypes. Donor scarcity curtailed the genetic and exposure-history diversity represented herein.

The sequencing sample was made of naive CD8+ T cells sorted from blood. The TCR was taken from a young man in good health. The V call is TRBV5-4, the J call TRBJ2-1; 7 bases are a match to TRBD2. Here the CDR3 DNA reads TGTGCCAGCAGCCTCCTCTTCAGCGGGACCGACAATGAGCAGTTCTTC. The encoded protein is CASSLLFSGTDNEQFF.